Below are 8 T cell receptor beta chains sequenced from a single sample in a study of blood T cell repertoires in COVID-19. Assay used: immunoSEQ multiplex PCR; TCRdb lists only in-frame clones, some missing. The sample has around 100,000 clones, less than 90% seen once; the top ten hold about 1.8%. Source material: peripheral blood. Every receptor here comes from an elderly man with acute or convalescent COVID-19.

The rearrangement uses TRBV4-3 and TRBJ1-3; D is undetermined. Germline CDR1 and CDR2: LGHNA and YSLEER. V lost 0 bases and J 13 bases, leaving 13 bases between the germline ends. The CDR3 length is 13 residues. Written as DNA, the CDR3 is TGCGCCAGCAGCCAAGATCGTGGCAGTCCGATATATTTT. This encodes CASSQDRGSPIYF.

The V and J genes are TRBV28 and TRBJ1-1; the D is unclear. This CDR3 is built from 14 residues. The germline V and J ends were trimmed by 7 bases and 1 base, with 13 bases remaining between them. Germline V gene sequence: CDR1 MDHEN, CDR2 SYDVKM. CDR3 nucleotide sequence: TGTGCCAGCACAAAATCCGCCGGGAACACTGAAGCTTTCTTT. Translated, it gives CASTKSAGNTEAFF.

The CDR3: CASSRQGGGSYNEQFF. The CDR3, as DNA: TGTGCCAGCAGTAGACAGGGTGGGGGCTCCTACAATGAGCAGTTCTTC. The chain has TRBV27 and TRBJ2-1; 7 bases line up with TRBD1. The CDR3 covers 16 residues. V dropped 5 bases and J dropped 0; count of bases not matched to a gene: 7. CDR1 and CDR2 from the germline V gene are MNHEY and SMNVEV (reference sequence).

The rearrangement uses TRBV19 and TRBJ2-7; 14 bases align to TRBD2. Trimming cost V 4 bases and J 4 bases; bases outside gene matches: 12. CDR1 is LNHDA and CDR2 is SQIVND in the germline V gene (reference sequence). The CDR3 is made up of 18 amino acids. The CDR3 is CASSRSGLAGVSSYEQYF. The CDR3 DNA sequence: TGTGCCAGTAGTAGGTCGGGACTAGCGGGAGTAAGTAGTTACGAGCAGTACTTC.

This clone was seen once. The chain uses TRBV7-2 and TRBJ2-7; 7 nucleotides align to TRBD1. J gave up 2 bases and V 5 bases, and 6 bases lay outside the gene matches. Germline values: CDR1 SGHTA, CDR2 FQGNSA. The CDR3 contains 14 residues. For the CDR3, the DNA is TGTGCCAGCAGCCCCCGGACAGGAGCCTACGAGCAGTACTTC. This gives the protein CASSPRTGAYEQYF. The full variable domain, its missing parts supplied by reference TRBV7-2 and TRBJ2-7, is GAGVSQSPSNKVTEKGKDVELRCDPISGHTALYWYRQSLGQGLEFLIYFQGNSAPDKSGLPSDRFSAERTGGSVSTLTIQRTQQEDSAVYLCASSPRTGAYEQYFGPGTRLTVT.

This clone appeared a few times. The V call is TRBV13, the J call TRBJ2-6; 8 nucleotides agree with TRBD1. Germline values: CDR1 PRHDT, CDR2 FYEKMQ (reference sequence). Trimming cost V 4 bases and J 4 bases; bases outside gene matches: 3. This CDR3 has 15 amino acids. The CDR3 coding sequence is TGTGCCAGCAGCTCTCAGGGGGCAGGGGCCAACGTCCTGACTTTC. As protein: CASSSQGAGANVLTF.

The gene calls are TRBV11-2 and TRBJ2-7, with 8 bases that match TRBD2. The CDR3 is 15 amino acids. Trimming at V came to 1 base and at J to 7 bases, leaving 9 bases not matched to a gene. In germline, CDR1 is SGHAT, CDR2 FQNNGV. DNA of the CDR3: TGTGCCAGCAGCTTAGTCCCGGGAGGGCCTGTGGAGCAGTACTTC. Translation gives CASSLVPGGPVEQYF.

The CDR3 nucleotides read TGTGCCAGCAGCCCCGCCGGCCAGGGTTTTGGCGGGGAGCTGTTTTTT. Translation gives CASSPAGQGFGGELFF. The V gene is TRBV7-6, the J gene TRBJ2-2; tentative D call: TRBD1 (5 bases). Germline V gene lookup returns CDR1 SGHVS and CDR2 FNYEAQ. Trimming took 5 bases from V and 7 from J, leaving 20 bases between them. The CDR3 has 16 residues.